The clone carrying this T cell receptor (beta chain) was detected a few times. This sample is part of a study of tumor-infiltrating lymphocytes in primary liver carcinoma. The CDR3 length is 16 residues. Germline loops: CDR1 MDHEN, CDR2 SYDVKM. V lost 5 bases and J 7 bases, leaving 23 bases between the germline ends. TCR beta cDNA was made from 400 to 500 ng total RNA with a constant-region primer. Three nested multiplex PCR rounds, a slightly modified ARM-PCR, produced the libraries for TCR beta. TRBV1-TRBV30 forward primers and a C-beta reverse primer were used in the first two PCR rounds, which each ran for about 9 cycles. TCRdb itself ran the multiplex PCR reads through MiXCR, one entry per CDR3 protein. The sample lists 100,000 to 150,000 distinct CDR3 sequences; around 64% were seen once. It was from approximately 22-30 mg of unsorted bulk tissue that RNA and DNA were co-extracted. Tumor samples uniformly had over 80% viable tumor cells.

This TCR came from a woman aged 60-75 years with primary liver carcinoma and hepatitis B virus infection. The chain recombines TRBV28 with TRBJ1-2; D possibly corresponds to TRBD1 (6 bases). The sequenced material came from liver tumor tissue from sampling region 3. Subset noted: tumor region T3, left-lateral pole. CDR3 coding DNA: TGTGCCAGCAGTCAACGGGACACCTCGGTAATTCGTGGCTACACCTTC. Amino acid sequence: CASSQRDTSVIRGYTF.